This TCR beta chain was sequenced during a study of immune heterogeneity within non-small cell lung tumors. Study as a whole: Of all tumors, 4 turned out to be squamous cell carcinomas, more than 8 were non-squamous carcinomas and 1 was not otherwise specified. Notes on the study in general: Tumor sites within a patient were found to share identical dominant CDR3 beta clonotypes, and site-unique high-frequency clones were also present. Local T-cell clonality tracked moderately but significantly with local tumor mutational burden, giving an R of approximately 0.34.

Germline-derived CDR1 and CDR2 are SGHTA and FQGTGA. The V and J ends lost 6 bases and 1 base, in that order; junction bases with no gene match: 8. The CDR3 loop spans 16 amino acids. At roughly 600 ng per sample, bulk tumor genomic DNA provided the template. Biopsies, several per primary tumor and spaced far apart, were collected during surgery. The cohort was untreated, with newly diagnosed non-small cell lung cancer undergoing curative surgery. This clonotype was detected a few times. Its antigen is unknown. Multiplex PCR amplified the TCR beta CDR3 region. Its first round ran for about 10 cycles with 32 V and 13 J primers. Each CDR3 protein gets one entry after TCRdb re-called the multiplex PCR reads with MiXCR. The sample includes 10,000 or so distinct CDR3 sequences, approximately 31% of them seen just once.

This receptor was obtained from a woman aged 45-60 years with non-small cell lung cancer. What was sequenced was lung tumor tissue. The V and J genes are TRBV7-3 and TRBJ2-2, with 7 nucleotides matching TRBD1. CDR3 in amino acids: CASSRSRDRNTGELFF. The CDR3 DNA is TGTGCCAGCAGTCGGAGCCGGGACAGGAACACCGGGGAGCTGTTTTTT.